This T cell receptor (beta chain) originates from a study of T cell responses to AZD1222 COVID-19 vaccine. A word on this clone: Its antigen remains unidentified.

Broader study findings: CD4 TCRs linked to vaccination spanned spike, dominating at 160-218 and 743-854. There were repertoire samples only from the period after the peak T cell response. Most donors were white British and more were female, and clonal diversity was possibly underestimated. At study baseline, merely five or six AZD1222 recipients were seropositive.

TCRdb's table, derived via immunoSEQ multiplex PCR, lists solely in-frame clones and lacks some. Of around 120,000 clones listed, approximately 94% were seen once; the top ten hold around 5.1%. Trimming took 8 bases from V and 0 from J, leaving 10 bases between them. Looked up from germline, CDR1 is SGHTA and CDR2 is FQGNSA. The CDR3 contains 13 residues. This specimen consisted of peripheral blood, obtained 28 days after the second AZD1222 dose. The clonotype comes from an adult who received the AZD1222 COVID-19 vaccine. V is TRBV7-2 and J is TRBJ2-5, with D perhaps matching TRBD2 (6 bases). The CDR3 spells CASVRGNQETQYF. The CDR3 DNA is TGTGCCAGCGTCCGGGGGAACCAAGAGACCCAGTACTTC.